This T cell receptor (beta chain) was sequenced for a study of blood T cell repertoires in COVID-19. Background on the study: T cells, B-cell-depleted T cells, or PBMCs provided the cDNA or gDNA that served as material.

This CDR3 is built from 16 residues. CDR1 is SGHVS and CDR2 is FNYEAQ in the germline V gene. Trimming stripped 0 bases from V and 6 bases from J, with 17 bases between. Clones were sequenced by immunoSEQ multiplex PCR, and TCRdb holds only the in-frame ones, with some missing. The sample lists 150,000 to 200,000 clones, 82% occurring once. V and J are TRBV7-6 and TRBJ1-1; D gene ambiguous. The receptor comes from a woman aged 55 to 70 with COVID-19, enrolled during active disease. Sequenced: peripheral blood. Here the CDR3 DNA reads TGTGCCAGCAGCTTAGCGAGAGGGCCGGAAAACGCTGAAGCTTTCTTT. Translating it yields CASSLARGPENAEAFF.